This TCR beta chain was retrieved from a study of T cells in Graves' hyperthyroidism and ophthalmopathy. Amplified TCR beta CDR3 regions derived from RNA transcripts. Initially, a first-round RT-PCR of the TCR CDR3 employed the HTBI primer set. TCRdb reanalysed the multiplex PCR reads using MiXCR and keeps one entry per CDR3 protein. The table records under 350,000 distinct CDR3 sequences, roughly 13% of them present only once. Study results and limitations: Progression to ophthalmopathy was predicted a median of approximately 6.4 months early.

With respect to this clonotype: Its matching antigen is unknown.

This CDR3 is 16 amino acids long. The germline V and J ends were trimmed by 1 base and 0 bases, with 13 bases remaining between them. Germline CDR1 SGHTA, CDR2 FQGNSA. Orbital computed tomography, thyroid ultrasound, serum thyroxine and TRAb, and clinical symptoms together informed the diagnoses. The sequenced material came from blood. This sequence joins TRBV7-2 and TRBJ2-7; D perhaps matches TRBD1 (5 bases). The sequence was collected from a woman in her 40s with Graves' ophthalmopathy. In DNA, the CDR3 is TGTGCCAGCAGCTTAGGGGGCCGGCCGAGCTCCTACGAGCAGTACTTC. The encoded protein is CASSLGGRPSSYEQYF.